These 20 T cell receptor beta chains originate from one sample sequenced in a study of T cells in Graves' hyperthyroidism and ophthalmopathy. RNA transcripts yielded amplified TCR beta CDR3 regions. The HTBI primer set drove a first-round RT-PCR of the TCR CDR3. Each CDR3 protein gets one entry after TCRdb re-called the multiplex PCR reads with MiXCR. The profile shows about 500,000 distinct CDR3 sequences, 15% to 20% of them singletons. The material sequenced was blood. Receptor source: a woman between 25 and 40 years old with Graves' ophthalmopathy.

The chain couples TRBV7-2 to TRBJ2-6; D is undetermined. Germline lookup yields CDR1 SGHTA and CDR2 FQGNSA. Trimming stripped 3 bases from V and 2 bases from J, with 5 bases between. The CDR3 has 14 residues. CDR3 sequence reads: CASSFGAGANVLTF. CDR3 bases: TGTGCCAGCAGCTTCGGTGCTGGGGCCAACGTCCTGACTTTC.

This clonotype showed up many times. CDR3 sequence (DNA): TGTGCCAGCAGTACCCCGAGGATGGAGGGCGGGACAGATACGCAGTATTTT. Translation gives CASSTPRMEGGTDTQYF. The gene calls are TRBV28 and TRBJ2-3; the D gene is possibly TRBD2 (6 bases). This CDR3 is built from 17 residues. The V and J ends lost 5 bases and 3 bases respectively, with 21 bases between them. CDR1 is MDHEN, CDR2 SYDVKM, per germline. The complete variable domain, with remaining parts taken from reference TRBV28 and TRBJ2-3, reads DVKVTQSSRYLVKRTGEKVFLECVQDMDHENMFWYRQDPGLGLRLIYFSYDVKMKEKGDIPEGYSVSREKKERFSLILESASTNQTSMYLCASSTPRMEGGTDTQYFGPGTRLTVL.

This clonotype was seen repeatedly, ten times or more. The genes are TRBV18 and TRBJ1-2; 9 positions match TRBD1. Germline V gives CDR1 KGHSH, CDR2 LQKENI. The CDR3 has 14 amino acids. Trimming at V came to 5 bases and at J to 8 bases, leaving 9 bases not matched to a gene. CDR3 sequence: CASSSTGTGNGYTF. CDR3 DNA sequence: TGTGCCAGCTCATCTACCGGGACAGGGAACGGCTACACCTTC.

This clonotype has ten or more counts. This chain connects TRBV19 to TRBJ2-1; no clear D gene. Trimming cost V 8 bases and J 6 bases, with 5 bases left between them. Germline loops: CDR1 LNHDA, CDR2 SQIVND (reference sequence). CDR3 length: 10 residues. Written as DNA, the CDR3 is TGTGCCAGTGGGTTCAATGAGCAGTTCTTC. Translated: CASGFNEQFF.

The gene calls are TRBV29-1 and TRBJ2-3, with 7 bases matching TRBD2. The germline CDR1 and CDR2 sequences are SQVTM and ANQGSEA. Trimming cost V 3 bases and J 6 bases; bases outside gene matches: 9. The CDR3 consists of 14 residues. The DNA of the CDR3 is TGCAGCGTTGATCATCCGGGACTAATGGATACGCAGTATTTT. Translated, it gives CSVDHPGLMDTQYF.

This clonotype appeared a few times. The chain has TRBV9 and TRBJ2-7; 9 nucleotides align to TRBD1. CDR3 length equals 16 residues. V shed 3 bases, J shed 0 bases, and the junction held 7 bases outside the gene matches. Per the germline V gene, CDR1 is SGDLS and CDR2 is YYNGEE. The CDR3 DNA sequence: TGTGCCAGCAGCGCCCGGGACAGGGTTTACTCCTACGAGCAGTACTTC. This sequence encodes CASSARDRVYSYEQYF. Drawing the rest from reference TRBV9 and TRBJ2-7, the complete variable domain is DSGVTQTPKHLITATGQRVTLRCSPRSGDLSVYWYQQSLDQGLQFLIQYYNGEERAKGNILERFSAQQFPDLHSELNLSSLELGDSALYFCASSARDRVYSYEQYFGPGTRLTVT.

The rearrangement uses TRBV13 and TRBJ1-2; perhaps TRBD1 as D (5 bases). CDR1 and CDR2 (germline): PRHDT, FYEKMQ (reference sequence). The CDR3 runs to 12 residues. Trimming took 5 bases from V and 8 from J, leaving 12 bases between them. The CDR3 protein is CASSPGTGGYTF. DNA for the CDR3: TGTGCCAGCAGCCCCGGGACGGGGGGCTACACCTTC.

This clonotype has more than one count but fewer than ten. The V gene is TRBV20-1, the J gene TRBJ2-2, with D unresolved. The germline gives CDR1 DFQATT, CDR2 SNEGSKA (reference sequence). The ends were cut back, 6 bases at V and 7 bases at J, with 9 bases in the middle. This CDR3 spans 11 amino acids. Here the CDR3 reads CSAELNGELFF. CDR3 in DNA: TGCAGTGCGGAACTTAACGGGGAGCTGTTTTTT.

This clonotype was observed at least ten times. A read error may account for a junction end that differs from germline. The chain uses TRBV20-1 and TRBJ2-7; 11 bases are shared with TRBD2. This CDR3 region has 15 residues. Germline CDR1 reads DFQATT; CDR2 reads SNEGSKA (reference sequence). CDR3 bases: TGCAGTGCGAGAGTGGAGGGACTAGCGGCCCACGAGCAGTACTTC. Translation: CSARVEGLAAHEQYF.

There are many counts of this clonotype. In DNA, the CDR3 is TGTGCCAGCAGGAGCTTTCAGGGGGCGTCTCAGTACTTC. Protein product: CASRSFQGASQYF. The gene calls are TRBV6-2 or TRBV6-3 and TRBJ2-5; 8 bases are shared with TRBD1. This CDR3 spans 13 amino acids. CDR1 MNHEY and CDR2 SVGEGT come from the germline V gene. V lost 6 bases, J lost 11 bases, and 11 bases stayed unmatched.

This clonotype has more than one count but fewer than ten. This may be a read error: a much more frequent sequence differs by one nucleotide. The chain has TRBV6-1 and TRBJ2-3; D call uncertain. This CDR3 has 13 residues. Looked up from germline, CDR1 is MNHNS and CDR2 is SASEGT. The CDR3 DNA is TGTGCCGGCAGTACCGGGAGCACAGATACGCAGTATTTT. It yields the protein CAGSTGSTDTQYF.

This sequence joins TRBV12-3 or TRBV12-4 and TRBJ2-7; 9 positions agree with TRBD1. V shed 7 bases and J 2 bases; nucleotides not matched to a gene: 6. This CDR3 spans 14 amino acids. The DNA of the CDR3 is TGTGCCAGCACCGCCAGGACAGGGGCCTACGAGCAGTACTTC. Residues: CASTARTGAYEQYF.

This clonotype was counted between two and nine times. This chain links TRBV7-9 with TRBJ1-4; 7 nucleotides align to TRBD1. Per the germline V gene, CDR1 is SEHNR and CDR2 is FQNEAQ (reference sequence). CDR3 size: 14 residues. The J segment lost 7 bases and the V segment lost 5 bases, leaving 7 bases of the junction unmatched. Here the CDR3 reads CASSDSRGGEKLFF. The CDR3 region has the DNA TGTGCCAGCAGCGACTCCAGGGGGGGTGAAAAACTGTTTTTT. The complete variable domain, with remaining parts taken from reference TRBV7-9 and TRBJ1-4, reads DTGVSQNPRHKITKRGQNVTFRCDPISEHNRLYWYRQTLGQGPEFLTYFQNEAQLEKSRLLSDRFSAERPKGSFSTLEIQRTEQGDSAMYLCASSDSRGGEKLFFGSGTQLSVL.

This clonotype has at least ten counts. This rearrangement joins TRBV12-3 or TRBV12-4 to TRBJ1-5; 7 bases align to TRBD1. The CDR3 has 15 amino acids. The junction had 5 bases not matched to a gene; V was cut back by 3 bases and J by 3 bases. In nucleotides, the CDR3 is TGTGCCAGCAGTTTTGCAGGGGGACACAATCAGCCCCAGCATTTT. Protein product: CASSFAGGHNQPQHF.

In its sample, this clonotype was seen many times. This chain's CDR3 is CSATSGTSGTDTQYF. The CDR3 region has the DNA TGCAGTGCCACCTCCGGGACTAGCGGCACAGATACGCAGTATTTT. The rearrangement links TRBV20-1 to TRBJ2-3, with TRBD2 identical over 10 bases. With V trimmed by 6 bases and J by 1 base, 7 bases remained unmatched. Germline CDR1 is DFQATT and CDR2 is SNEGSKA (reference sequence). This CDR3 is built from 15 residues.

In this sample, this clonotype turned up many times. The rearrangement links TRBV7-9 to TRBJ2-5, with D uncertain. The CDR3 contains 14 residues. Trimming removed 3 bases at V and 4 bases at J, with 12 bases between. Germline CDR1 SEHNR, CDR2 FQNEAQ (reference sequence). CDR3 protein: CASSFRTLGETQYF. In DNA form, the CDR3 reads TGTGCCAGCAGCTTCAGAACACTGGGAGAGACCCAGTACTTC. Complete variable domain (other parts from reference TRBV7-9 and TRBJ2-5): DTGVSQNPRHKITKRGQNVTFRCDPISEHNRLYWYRQTLGQGPEFLTYFQNEAQLEKSRLLSDRFSAERPKGSFSTLEIQRTEQGDSAMYLCASSFRTLGETQYFGPGTRLLVL.

In its sample, this clonotype was seen a few times. The chain couples TRBV4-3 to TRBJ2-3; tentatively, D is TRBD1 or TRBD2 (5 bases each). Germline loops: CDR1 LGHNA, CDR2 YSLEER. The CDR3 consists of 15 residues. Deletions cut 1 base from V and 4 bases from J, with 12 bases between. The CDR3 is CASSQGPGLPDTQYF. CDR3 in DNA: TGCGCCAGCAGCCAAGGGCCGGGGCTGCCAGATACGCAGTATTTT.

The chain recombines TRBV6-2 or TRBV6-3 with TRBJ2-2; 7 bases line up with TRBD2. Looked up from germline, CDR1 is MNHEY and CDR2 is SVGEGT. Trimming removed 6 bases from V and 4 bases from J; junction bases left unmatched: 11. The CDR3 has 16 amino acids. The CDR3 DNA is TGTGCCAGCAGCCCCAATGGGTGGGGGGGCACCGGGGAGCTGTTTTTT. It specifies CASSPNGWGGTGELFF.

The CDR3 DNA reads TGTGCCAGCAGTTACTTCGATGAGCAGTTCTTC. Its protein is CASSYFDEQFF. This rearrangement joins TRBV6-5 to TRBJ2-1; D is undetermined. The CDR3 sequence is 11 residues long. The V gene lost 1 base and the J gene lost 8 bases, with 3 bases spanning the gap. Germline CDR1 MNHEY, CDR2 SVGAGI.

This clonotype was counted a few times. A much larger clone lies a single base off, so this may be a read error. The genes are TRBV27 and TRBJ2-7; TRBD1 is a possible D gene (5 bases). This CDR3 region has 13 residues. V lost 3 bases to trimming and J lost 3 bases, with 9 bases between them. Germline V gene sequence: CDR1 MNHEY, CDR2 SMNVEV (reference sequence). In DNA form, the CDR3 reads TGTGCCAGCAGTTTCTTCCAGGGCTACGAGCAGTACTTC. It codes for CASSFFQGYEQYF.